This TCR beta chain was recovered during a study of cytomegalovirus exposure and HLA in healthy donors. Whole-study results and caveats: The study put 150 to 200 TCR beta chains on its list as cytomegalovirus-associated. What was likely a sequencing artifact was a cluster of highly shared sequence variants. Analysis was carried out at a later point, and it linked a missense DCLRE1C variant to TCR beta V- and J-gene trimming.

As to this clone: Its antigen remains unknown.

V was shortened by 7 bases and J by 3 bases, with 6 bases between the two germline ends. In germline, CDR1 is LNHDA, CDR2 SQIVND (reference sequence). The CDR3 is 11 amino acids. The PCR was carried out with 60 Vbeta primers and 13 Jbeta primers. As processed by the authors: Unique TCR beta chains numbered about 72 million in a later analysis, with around 11 million shared. Profiled with immunoSEQ multiplex PCR; TCRdb holds only in-frame clones, not every one. The V and J calls and clone size come from that table; D and trimming were worked out from the DNA. In all, the sample yields about 110,000 clones.

The rearrangement links TRBV19 to TRBJ1-1; no reliable D call. This sequence originates from a man aged 25-45 years in good health and CMV-seronegative. Input material: PBMCs. The CDR3 region is CASIAYTEAFF. In DNA, the CDR3 is TGTGCCAGTATAGCTTACACTGAAGCTTTCTTT.